This TCR beta chain is from a study of T-cell memory formation after mild COVID-19. Whole-study results and caveats: For contracting clones, CD4+ ones sat mainly in CM and EM, CD8+ in EMRA. Second-wave clones with a day 37 peak had unconfirmed SARS-CoV-2 specificity. The study detected some responding clones in pre-infection memory, suggesting cross-reactive memory joined.

This CDR3 spans 14 amino acids. Germline V lookup: CDR1 MNHEY, CDR2 SMNVEV (reference sequence). V lost 8 bases and J 2 bases, leaving 15 bases between the germline ends. This clonotype was seen more than once but under ten times. Its antigen is unknown. TCRdb redid the calling of the 5' RACE reads with MiXCR, one entry per CDR3 protein. The sample has around 510,000 distinct CDR3 sequences, less than 25% seen once. The sequenced material came from PBMCs or a T cell subset sorted from them (not recorded which). The receptor was isolated from an adult woman who had mild COVID-19 (a few samples of this study predate the infection). Cell type and time point are not known. J is TRBJ2-5 and V is TRBV27, with a possible D match to TRBD1 (6 bases). The CDR3 DNA is TGTGCCAGCTATAAGCAAGGGGGTCAAGAGACCCAGTACTTC. As protein: CASYKQGGQETQYF.